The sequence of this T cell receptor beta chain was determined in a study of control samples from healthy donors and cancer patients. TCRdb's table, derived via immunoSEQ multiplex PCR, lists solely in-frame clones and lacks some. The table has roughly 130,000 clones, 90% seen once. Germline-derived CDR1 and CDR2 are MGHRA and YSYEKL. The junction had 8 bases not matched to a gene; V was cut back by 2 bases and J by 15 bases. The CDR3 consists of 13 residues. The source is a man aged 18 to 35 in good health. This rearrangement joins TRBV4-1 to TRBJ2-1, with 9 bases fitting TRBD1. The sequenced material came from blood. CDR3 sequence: CASSQTTGGKWFF. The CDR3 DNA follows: TGCGCCAGCAGCCAAACTACAGGGGGCAAGTGGTTCTTC.